The present entry profiles one T cell receptor beta chain with its context. Its antigen is unknown. Whenever a sample was processed, at least 6 million PBMCs were isolated. The data stem from a study of blood T cells in healthy people across ages. Study-wide context: Capture via template switching afforded approximately one barcoded beta molecule per two T cells. General study points: Versus aged donors, long-lived donors had higher diversity and more naive CD4+ cells. Among T cells, TCR beta diversity per million cells dropped roughly linearly as age rose.

Germline values: CDR1 MDHEN, CDR2 SYDVKM. Between the trimmed V and J ends, which lost 9 bases and 6 bases, there was a span of 9 bases. This CDR3 has 12 amino acids. A second PCR, run for about 7 to 11 cycles, used a sample-barcoded 5' primer plus a J-beta primer mix. TCRdb fed the 5' RACE reads into MiXCR, producing one record per CDR3 protein. Of around 500,000 distinct CDR3 sequences in the sample, 47% were seen once. This chain links TRBV28 with TRBJ1-6; D call uncertain. The TCR was taken from a man older than 75 in good health. The sequenced material came from blood. CDR3 in DNA: TGTGCCAGTTCCGATCTTAATTCACCCCTCCACTTT. Amino acid sequence: CASSDLNSPLHF.